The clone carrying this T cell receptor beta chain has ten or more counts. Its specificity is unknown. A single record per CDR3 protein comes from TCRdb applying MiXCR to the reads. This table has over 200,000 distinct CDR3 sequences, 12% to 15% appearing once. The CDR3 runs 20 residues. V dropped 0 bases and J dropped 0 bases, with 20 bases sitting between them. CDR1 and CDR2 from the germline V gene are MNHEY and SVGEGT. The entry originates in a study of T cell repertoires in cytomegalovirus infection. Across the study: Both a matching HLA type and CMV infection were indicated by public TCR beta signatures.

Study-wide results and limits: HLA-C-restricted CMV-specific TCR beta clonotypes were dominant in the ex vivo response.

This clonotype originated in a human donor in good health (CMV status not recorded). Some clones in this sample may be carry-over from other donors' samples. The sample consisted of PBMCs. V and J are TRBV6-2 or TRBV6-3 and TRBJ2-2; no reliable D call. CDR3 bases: TGTGCCAGCAGTTACTCGATGCTCGGGTCGCCAACATCGAACACCGGGGAGCTGTTTTTT. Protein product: CASSYSMLGSPTSNTGELFF.